The present T cell receptor beta chain was sequenced within a study of cytomegalovirus exposure and HLA in healthy donors. Study-wide results and caveats: It was confirmed in vitro that a few of the CMV-associated chains were specific for CMV antigens. TCR beta chains numbering approximately 150 were designated cytomegalovirus-associated. Reportedly, cytomegalovirus status was diagnosed with high sensitivity and specificity.

V lost 2 bases, J lost 8 bases, and 4 bases stayed unmatched. The germline CDR1 and CDR2 sequences are MNHEY and SMNVEV (reference sequence). The CDR3 is made up of 14 amino acids. On this clone itself: Its antigen is still unknown.

Generated by immunoSEQ multiplex PCR, the TCRdb table keeps only in-frame clones and is missing some. This sample has 100,000 to 150,000 clones, with roughly 86% found just once. The sequence was collected from a man younger than 40 in good health and CMV-seronegative. The gene calls are TRBV27 and TRBJ1-4, with 8 bases that match TRBD1. Material: PBMCs. The CDR3 nucleotides are TGTGCCAGCAGTTTAGGACAGGGTGGAGAAAAACTGTTTTTT. Its translation: CASSLGQGGEKLFF.